This T cell receptor beta chain stems from a study of identical twins. Study-wide points: Reduced insertions were recorded for abundant cord blood beta clonotypes, with no such pattern in memory repertoires. Beta out-of-frame twin sharing showed a weaker excess.

The CDR3 has 16 amino acids. With 2 bases removed from V and 6 bases from J, the gap between germline ends came to 18 bases. Looked up from germline, CDR1 is LGHNA and CDR2 is YSLEER. This clonotype has a handful of counts. Its antigen is undetermined. TCRdb reprocessed the 5' RACE reads with MiXCR, giving one entry per CDR3 protein. Seen here are under 350,000 distinct CDR3 sequences, 8% to 9.5% observed once, and the top ten hold roughly 7%. This same sample was also part of a study on yellow fever vaccine responses in identical twins. That work adds: Twins reportedly showed a vaccine T cell response that seemed partly convergent and partly personalized.

The gene calls are TRBV4-3 and TRBJ2-3, with D perhaps TRBD1 or TRBD2 (6 bases each). The sequence derives from a woman in her late teens or twenties in good health. Source material: CD8+ T cells sorted from blood. The CDR3 reads CASSQKGDSDVDTQYF. The CDR3 region has the DNA TGCGCCAGCAGCCAAAAGGGGGACTCCGACGTTGATACGCAGTATTTT.